These 4 T cell receptor beta chains originate from one sample sequenced in a study of blood T cell repertoires in COVID-19. Clones were sequenced by immunoSEQ multiplex PCR, and TCRdb holds only the in-frame ones, with some missing. The sample includes about 240,000 clones, 82% of them seen just once. The sequenced sample consisted of peripheral blood. The receptors were gathered from a woman aged 60 to 75 with active or convalescent COVID-19.

This clone was picked up a small number of times. The rearrangement joins TRBV11-2 to TRBJ1-1, with D maybe TRBD1 (6 bases). Looked up from germline, CDR1 is SGHAT and CDR2 is FQNNGV. The CDR3 runs to 13 residues. Trimming shortened V by 4 bases and J by 3 bases, and 9 bases separated the two germline ends. Here the CDR3 reads CASSSGVDTEAFF. CDR3 bases: TGTGCCAGCAGCTCAGGGGTGGACACTGAAGCTTTCTTT.

The rearrangement uses TRBV19 and TRBJ2-2, with TRBD2 as a possible D gene (6 bases). Germline CDR1 reads LNHDA; CDR2 reads SQIVND (reference sequence). This CDR3 comprises 16 residues. Trimming removed 3 bases at V and 4 bases at J, with 15 bases between. CDR3 loop: CASSIFIQGGTGELFF. CDR3 coding DNA: TGTGCCAGTAGTATTTTCATCCAGGGAGGCACCGGGGAGCTGTTTTTT.

The V call is TRBV13, the J call TRBJ2-1; D is perhaps TRBD2 (6 bases). V lost 5 bases and J 1 base, leaving 12 bases between the germline ends. The CDR3 loop spans 15 amino acids. In germline, CDR1 is PRHDT, CDR2 FYEKMQ (reference sequence). CDR3 DNA sequence: TGTGCCAGCAGCCGCCCTAGCGTGTCCTACAATGAGCAGTTCTTC. Amino acid sequence: CASSRPSVSYNEQFF.

The genes are TRBV19 and TRBJ1-5; D is possibly TRBD1 (6 bases). Per the germline V gene, CDR1 is LNHDA and CDR2 is SQIVND (reference sequence). V gave up 10 bases and J gave up 0 bases, with 13 bases separating them. The CDR3 is made up of 14 amino acids. The CDR3 DNA reads as TGTGCCACTGATGACAGGTATAGCAATCAGCCCCAGCATTTT. Translation: CATDDRYSNQPQHF.